This is a list of T cell receptor beta chains from one sample in a study of T-cell memory formation after mild COVID-19. Each CDR3 protein is one row after TCRdb ran MiXCR on the 5' RACE reads. The repertoire holds a few hundred thousand distinct CDR3 sequences, with 15% to 20% as singletons. Sequencing was carried out using PBMCs or a T cell subset sorted from them (not recorded which). Source of these receptors: a man younger than 30 who had mild COVID-19 (a few samples of this study predate the infection). Cell type and time point are not known. Both conserved end residues are part of each CDR3. D genes are given only for firm matches. For some rows the clone size is stated as once, few or many, or as a class when expanded; others skip it.

TRBJ1-1 - TRBV18 - TGTGCCAGCTCACCACGTAGGACCGAGAACACTGAAGCTTTCTTT CASSPRRTENTEAFF
TRBJ2-5 TRBD2 TRBV29-1 many TGCAGCGTTGAAGGGCGGACTAGCGGGGGGGCCCTCGAGACCCAGTACTTC CSVEGRTSGGALETQYF
TRBJ2-2 TRBD2 TRBV6-5 few TGTGCCAGCAGGGACCGGGGGGGCGCCGGGGAGCTGTTTTTT CASRDRGGAGELFF
TRBJ2-6 - TRBV29-1 - TGCAGCGTTGTTGGCTCTGGGGCCAACGTCCTGACTTTC CSVVGSGANVLTF
TRBJ1-6 - TRBV9 few TGTGCCAGCAACCAGAACAATTCACCCCTCCACTTT CASNQNNSPLHF
TRBJ1-5 - TRBV7-3 - TGTGCCAGCAGCTTAACGTTTCAGCCCCAGCATTTT CASSLTFQPQHF
TRBJ1-3 - TRBV3-1 - TGTGCCAGCAGCCATGTCTCTGGAAACACCATATATTTT CASSHVSGNTIYF
TRBJ2-6 - TRBV29-1 few TGCAGCGTTGATACAGGGTCTGGGGCCAACGTCCTGACTTTC CSVDTGSGANVLTF
TRBJ1-6 - TRBV25-1 - TGTGCCAGCAGTGAAGGGACCAGAGGCTATTCACCCCTCCACTTT CASSEGTRGYSPLHF
TRBJ2-5 TRBD2 TRBV7-9 few TGTGCCAGCACCGTAGCGGGGAGCCAAGAGACCCAGTACTTC CASTVAGSQETQYF
TRBJ2-5 TRBD1 TRBV29-1 few TGCAGCGTTGACGGGGCACAGGGGGCACGAGAGACCCAGTACTTC CSVDGAQGARETQYF
TRBJ2-1 - TRBV9 few TGTGCCAGCGCAGCAGGCAATGAGCAGTTCTTC CASAAGNEQFF
TRBJ1-4 - TRBV7-3 few TGTGCCAGCAGCTCCAGACAGGACAATGAAAAACTGTTTTTT CASSSRQDNEKLFF
TRBJ2-1 TRBD2 TRBV5-1 - TGCGCCAGCAGCTTGATAGCGGGGGCGTACAATGAGCAGTTCTTC CASSLIAGAYNEQFF
TRBJ2-2 - TRBV15 many TGTGCCACCAGCAGAGATTTGGGGGGCGGGGAGCTGTTTTTT CATSRDLGGGELFF
TRBJ2-5 TRBD2 TRBV6-5 once TGTGCCAGCAGGGTCCCGGGACTAGGCGGGGAGACCCAGTACTTC CASRVPGLGGETQYF
TRBJ2-5 TRBD2 TRBV7-2 few TGTGCCAGCAGCTTAACAGCGGGGGATCAAGAGACCCAGTACTTC CASSLTAGDQETQYF
TRBJ2-2 - TRBV19 once TGTGCCAGTAGTACAGGGGTAGACACCGGGGAGCTGTTTTTT CASSTGVDTGELFF
TRBJ2-1 TRBD2 TRBV10-1 few TGCGCCAGCAGTGTCGCGGCGGGGGGGCCCTACAATGAGCAGTTCTTC CASSVAAGGPYNEQFF
TRBJ1-2 TRBD1 TRBV6-6 - TGTGCCAGCAGTGCCATACAGGGGGCGCTTGGTGGCTACACCTTC CASSAIQGALGGYTF
TRBJ2-7 - TRBV9 - TGTGCCAGCAGCGTAGGACAGGCAGTCTCCTACGAGCAGTACTTC CASSVGQAVSYEQYF
TRBJ2-3 TRBD2 TRBV20-1 few TGCAGTGCTCGGGGGGGAGACACTGAAGGCGGCACAGATACGCAGTATTTT CSARGGDTEGGTDTQYF
TRBJ2-7 - TRBV5-4 - TGTGCCAGCAGCGACAAACGGACCTACGAGCAGTACTTC CASSDKRTYEQYF
TRBJ2-6 TRBD1 TRBV15 - TGTGCCACCAGCAGACAGGGGGACTCTGGGGCCAACGTCCTGACTTTC CATSRQGDSGANVLTF
TRBJ1-1 - TRBV4-1 - TGCGCCAGCAGCCATAAGACAGGGAACACTGAAGCTTTCTTT CASSHKTGNTEAFF
TRBJ2-2 - TRBV4-3 - TGCGCCAGCAGCCACCTCTCCGGGAGGAACACCGGGGAGCTGTTTTTT CASSHLSGRNTGELFF
TRBJ2-5 TRBD1 TRBV6-6 few TGTGCCAGCAGTTACGGGGCCTCGACAGGGAGTAGAGAGACCCAGTACTTC CASSYGASTGSRETQYF
TRBJ2-5 - TRBV4-1 many TGCGCCAGCAGCCTTGTTACGGGGCCGGAGACCCAGTACTTC CASSLVTGPETQYF
TRBJ2-5 TRBD1 TRBV20-1 - TGCAGTGCTAGAGGGGGGACAGTTCACCAAGAGACCCAGTACTTC CSARGGTVHQETQYF
TRBJ2-1 - TRBV6-1 few TGTGCCAGCAGCGCCATGGGGGCGGTCAATGAGCAGTTCTTC CASSAMGAVNEQFF
TRBJ2-1 - TRBV21-1 - TGTGCCAGCAGCAAGGGCCCGCGGGGAGGTAGAAATGAGCAGTTCTTC CASSKGPRGGRNEQFF
TRBJ2-7 TRBD1 TRBV4-1 - TGCGCCAGCAGCGCGGAGGGGACAGGCTCCTACGAGCAGTACTTC CASSAEGTGSYEQYF
TRBJ2-7 - TRBV14 few TGTGCCAGCAGAAGGGACGGACTCTTCCACGAGCAGTACTTC CASRRDGLFHEQYF
TRBJ2-7 - TRBV29-1 few TGCAGCGTTGAGGGGGGGCCGGACGAGCAGTACTTC CSVEGGPDEQYF
TRBJ2-1 TRBD2 TRBV4-3 - TGCGCCAGCAGCCAAGATAGCGGGAGAGCCTACAATGAGCAGTTCTTC CASSQDSGRAYNEQFF
TRBJ2-1 - TRBV4-3 few TGCGCCAGCAGCCAAGATCATGCGTGGGGAGGAACCCATGAGCAGTTCTTC CASSQDHAWGGTHEQFF
TRBJ2-3 TRBD1 TRBV29-1 few TGCAGCGCCGAGGCGACAGGGGGCACAGATACGCAGTATTTT CSAEATGGTDTQYF
TRBJ2-3 - TRBV29-1 - TGCAGCGTTGAGTCCAGGGGCCTTTTAGATACGCAGTATTTT CSVESRGLLDTQYF
TRBJ2-3 - TRBV7-3 few TGTGCCAGCAGCTTAACGCGGGTTGTGTCAGATACGCAGTATTTT CASSLTRVVSDTQYF
TRBJ2-5 - TRBV20-1 - TGCAGTGCTATAAAAGAGACCCAGTACTTC CSAIKETQYF
TRBJ2-5 TRBD2 TRBV20-1 - TGCAGTGCTAGGTTCCCTTCGGGTAGCGGGGGGGCAAATAGCGAGACCCAGTACTTC CSARFPSGSGGANSETQYF
TRBJ1-5 - TRBV7-9 many TGTGCCAGCAGCTTCCAGGGCCATCAGCCCCAGCATTTT CASSFQGHQPQHF
TRBJ1-5 - TRBV25-1 - TGTGCCAGCAGTACAGGGCTAGGCAATCAGCCCCAGCATTTT CASSTGLGNQPQHF
TRBJ2-2 - TRBV7-9 many TGTGCCAGCAGCCCAGTAACCAAGTCCGGGGAGCTGTTTTTT CASSPVTKSGELFF
TRBJ2-4 - TRBV4-1 - TGCGCCAGCAGCCCTGACTCGTTAGAGGGTTCCAAAAACATTCAGTACTTC CASSPDSLEGSKNIQYF
TRBJ2-2 TRBD2 TRBV7-2 few TGTGCCAGCAGCTTTAGCGGGGCGACCGGGGAGCTGTTTTTT CASSFSGATGELFF
TRBJ1-5 - TRBV19 once TGTGCCAGTAGTGAGGGGCCCGGTCTCGGCAATCAGCCCCAGCATTTT CASSEGPGLGNQPQHF
TRBJ1-5 - TRBV4-2 few TGTGCCAGCAGCCAAGATGACCCCGGGCGTGGCAATCAGCCCCAGCATTTT CASSQDDPGRGNQPQHF
TRBJ1-1 - TRBV5-1 few TGCGCCAGCAGCTTGGCAGCGCGTGGCACTGAAGCTTTCTTT CASSLAARGTEAFF
TRBJ2-7 - TRBV4-1 - TGCGCCAGCAGCCAAGAATACAGGCTCCTCCGCGAGCAGTACTTC CASSQEYRLLREQYF
TRBJ1-1 - TRBV7-2 few TGTGCCAGCAGCTTAGTGGCAGGGACCACTGAAGCTTTCTTT CASSLVAGTTEAFF
TRBJ2-3 - TRBV24-1 few TGTGCCACCAGTGATCAAGTCCGGGACGAAACAGATACGCAGTATTTT CATSDQVRDETDTQYF
TRBJ1-5 - TRBV6-2/TRBV6-3 - TGTGCCAGCAGTTACTCCGAGGAGAACAATCAGCCCCAGCATTTT CASSYSEENNQPQHF
TRBJ2-2 - TRBV6-4 many TGTGCCAGCAGTGACGGGACAAACACCGGGGAGCTGTTTTTT CASSDGTNTGELFF
TRBJ2-5 TRBD2 TRBV4-1 - TGCGCCAGCAGCCAAGTAGCGGGGGGCGTCCAAGAGACCCAGTACTTC CASSQVAGGVQETQYF
TRBJ2-4 TRBD2 TRBV6-2/TRBV6-3 - TGTGCCAGCAGTTACCGAGTAGCGGGGGGAGGCATTCAGTACTTC CASSYRVAGGGIQYF
TRBJ2-1 - TRBV20-1 few TGCAGTGCTTTAAGTTCCCCCAATGAGCAGTTCTTC CSALSSPNEQFF
TRBJ2-4 - TRBV20-1 - TGCAGTGCTGGGACAAAAAACATTCAGTACTTC CSAGTKNIQYF
TRBJ2-2 TRBD2 TRBV7-2 few TGTGCCAGCGGGGGGGGAAGACCCGGGGAGCTGTTTTTT CASGGGRPGELFF